This TCR beta chain was obtained from a study of T cells of healthy individuals. TCRdb processed the 5' RACE reads anew with MiXCR; each CDR3 protein has one entry. Altogether tens of thousands of distinct CDR3 sequences are present, roughly 16% being singletons, with the ten largest covering about 4.3%. This clonotype was seen ten or more times. The ends were cut back, 0 bases at V and 7 bases at J, with 12 bases in the middle. CDR1 is SGHAT, CDR2 FQNNGV, per germline. The length of the CDR3 is 14 residues. The V and J genes are TRBV11-2 and TRBJ1-1; D is unresolved. This receptor was obtained from a human donor in good health. CDR3 amino acids: CASSLDWRAVEAFF. CDR3 DNA: TGTGCCAGCAGCTTAGATTGGAGGGCAGTTGAAGCTTTCTTT.